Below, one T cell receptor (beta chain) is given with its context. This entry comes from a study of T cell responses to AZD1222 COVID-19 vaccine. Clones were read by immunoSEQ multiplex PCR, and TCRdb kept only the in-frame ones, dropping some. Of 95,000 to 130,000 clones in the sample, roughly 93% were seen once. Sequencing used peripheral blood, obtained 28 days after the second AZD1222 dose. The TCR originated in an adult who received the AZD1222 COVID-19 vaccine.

CDR3 sequence: CASSLSGAASTDTQYF. The CDR3 coding sequence is TGTGCCAGCAGCTTATCAGGGGCGGCGAGCACAGATACGCAGTATTTT. This rearrangement joins TRBV11-3 to TRBJ2-3, with D maybe TRBD1 (6 bases). With 2 bases removed from V and 0 bases from J, the gap between germline ends came to 12 bases. The CDR3 is 16 amino acids. Germline assignment: CDR1 SGHNT and CDR2 YENEEA. Based on the CDR3 plus reference TRBV11-3 and TRBJ2-3, the full variable domain is EAGVVQSPRYKIIEKKQPVAFWCNPISGHNTLYWYLQNLGQGPELLIRYENEEAVDDSQLPKDRFSAERLKGVDSTLKIQPAELGDSAVYLCASSLSGAASTDTQYFGPGTRLTVL.